Each of the 32 T cell receptor beta chains below was sequenced from the same sample in a study of T cell changes during pregnancy in multiple sclerosis. Measured with immunoSEQ multiplex PCR; TCRdb has only the in-frame clones, and not every one. The top ten hold over 1.1% of the sample, which has 55,000 to 85,000 clones, about 92% seen once. Specimen: peripheral blood, collected after pregnancy. The receptor set was obtained from a female donor with multiple sclerosis, enrolled in a pregnancy study.

The chain recombines TRBV28 with TRBJ2-1; D is perhaps TRBD1 (8 bases). The CDR3 covers 14 residues. V dropped 5 bases and J dropped 9 bases, with 17 bases sitting between them. CDR1 is MDHEN and CDR2 is SYDVKM in the germline V gene. CDR3 sequence (DNA): TGTGCCAGCAGTACTATAAGCGGGACAGGTGAGCAGTTCTTC. Protein: CASSTISGTGEQFF.

The chain couples TRBV10-1 to TRBJ2-2; D possibly corresponds to TRBD2 (5 bases). Per germline, CDR1 WNHNN and CDR2 SYGVQD (reference sequence). The V end was cut by 5 bases, the J end by 5 bases, with 15 bases between. CDR3 length: 15 residues. CDR3: CASSRLAVGTGELFF. In DNA form, the CDR3 reads TGCGCCAGCAGTCGTCTAGCTGTTGGGACCGGGGAGCTGTTTTTT.

This clone was recorded only once. The gene calls are TRBV28 and TRBJ1-2, with D hard to call. CDR1 is MDHEN and CDR2 is SYDVKM in the germline V gene. There are 12 residues in the CDR3. V lost 8 bases and J lost 2, with 9 bases in between. This CDR3 reads CASAGNNYGYTF. CDR3 in DNA: TGTGCCAGCGCCGGGAACAACTATGGCTACACCTTC.

J is TRBJ1-4 and V is TRBV5-5; 7 bases fit TRBD1. With V trimmed by 1 base and J by 8 bases, 2 bases remained unmatched. This CDR3 is built from 13 residues. Germline CDR1 and CDR2: SGHKS and YYEKEE (reference sequence). The chain's CDR3 is CASSLTGDEKLFF. CDR3 sequence (DNA): TGTGCCAGCAGCTTGACAGGGGACGAAAAACTGTTTTTT.

CDR3 bases: TGTGCCAGCAGTCCCCGGGACAGGGCCCCGGGTGAGCAGTTCTTC. It specifies CASSPRDRAPGEQFF. This chain connects TRBV7-9 to TRBJ2-1; 9 nucleotides line up with TRBD1. The CDR3 totals 15 residues. After removal of 6 bases from V and 9 bases from J, the junction contained 12 bases not matched to a gene. Germline V gives CDR1 SEHNR, CDR2 FQNEAQ (reference sequence).

In its sample, this clone was seen a few times. This chain joins TRBV6-1 and TRBJ1-4; a weak D match, TRBD1 (6 bases). This CDR3 is 15 amino acids long. The V end lost 0 bases, the J end lost 6 bases, and 11 bases lay between the germline ends. Germline V gene lookup returns CDR1 MNHNS and CDR2 SASEGT. The DNA for the CDR3 is TGTGCCAGCAGTGAAGCGGTACAGGGCCATGAAAAACTGTTTTTT. Its translation is CASSEAVQGHEKLFF.

The chain couples TRBV2 to TRBJ2-1, with 9 bases that match TRBD2. The CDR3 covers 16 residues. V was clipped by 6 bases and J by 7 bases; unmatched bases: 13. Germline V gene data show CDR1 as SNHLY and CDR2 as FYNNEI. The CDR3 DNA is TGTGCCAGCAGGTTACAGGGCGGGGGGGCCAGAAATGAGCAGTTCTTC. It encodes CASRLQGGGARNEQFF.

This rearrangement joins TRBV14 to TRBJ1-1; D perhaps matches TRBD1 (5 bases). This CDR3 is 16 amino acids long. The V gene's germline CDR1 is SGHDN and CDR2 FVKESK. V gave up 2 bases and J gave up 4 bases, with 17 bases separating them. The CDR3 DNA reads TGTGCCAGCAGCCAAAATGGTGCAGGGATGGTCACTGAAGCTTTCTTT. As protein: CASSQNGAGMVTEAFF. The full variable domain, its missing parts supplied by reference TRBV14 and TRBJ1-1, is EAGVTQFPSHSVIEKGQTVTLRCDPISGHDNLYWYRRVMGKEIKFLLHFVKESKQDESGMPNNRFLAERTGGTYSTLKVQPAELEDSGVYFCASSQNGAGMVTEAFFGQGTRLTVV.

V gene TRBV2 combines with J gene TRBJ2-5, with 7 bases identical to TRBD2. CDR1 is SNHLY, CDR2 FYNNEI, per germline. Unmatched junction bases numbered 4, after V lost 8 bases and J lost 4 bases. The CDR3 has 12 residues. The DNA of the CDR3 is TGTGCCAGCGAGGCGGGAGCAGAGACCCAGTACTTC. Protein product: CASEAGAETQYF. Full variable domain (remainder filled in from reference TRBV2 and TRBJ2-5): EPEVTQTPSHQVTQMGQEVILRCVPISNHLYFYWYRQILGQKVEFLVSFYNNEISEKSEIFDDQFSVERPDGSNFTLKIRSTKLEDSAMYFCASEAGAETQYFGPGTRLLVL.

The chain recombines TRBV7-3 with TRBJ2-5; D ambiguous. The CDR3 loop spans 16 amino acids. CDR1 and CDR2 from the germline V gene are SGHTA and FQGTGA. The V end lost 5 bases, the J end lost 5 bases, and 21 bases lay between the germline ends. The CDR3, as DNA: TGTGCCAGCAGCCCGGGTTCTGAGGCAGCGACGGAGACCCAGTACTTC. It is translated as CASSPGSEAATETQYF.

The chain's CDR3 is CASSFGTGSSGNTIYF. As DNA, the CDR3 is TGTGCCAGCAGCTTCGGGACAGGGAGCTCTGGAAACACCATATATTTT. The chain is built from TRBV5-4 and TRBJ1-3; 9 nucleotides align to TRBD1. Trimming at V came to 2 bases and at J to 0 bases, leaving 3 bases not matched to a gene. CDR1 is SGHNT and CDR2 is YYREEE in the germline V gene (reference sequence). This CDR3 has 16 residues.

The rearrangement links TRBV2 to TRBJ2-6; maybe TRBD1 (5 bases). V lost 0 bases to trimming and J lost 2 bases, with 11 bases between them. Germline CDR1 reads SNHLY; CDR2 reads FYNNEI. CDR3 length equals 17 residues. The CDR3 sequence: CASSEAQGSPGANVLTF. The CDR3, as DNA: TGTGCCAGCAGTGAAGCTCAGGGTAGTCCTGGGGCCAACGTCCTGACTTTC.

The V call is TRBV30, the J call TRBJ2-1, with D possibly matching TRBD1 (5 bases). V lost 0 bases and J lost 3, with 6 bases in between. Germline CDR1 GTSNPN, CDR2 SVGIG (reference sequence). CDR3 length equals 13 residues. Here the CDR3 DNA reads TGTGCCTGGAGTGTACAGGTCTACAATGAGCAGTTCTTC. Protein: CAWSVQVYNEQFF.

The V and J genes are TRBV7-9 and TRBJ2-2; perhaps TRBD1 as D (5 bases). Germline CDR1 is SEHNR and CDR2 is FQNEAQ (reference sequence). CDR3 length: 16 amino acids. Trimming cost V 2 bases and J 0 bases, with 10 bases left between them. As DNA, the CDR3 is TGTGCCAGCAGCTTACGGAAGACAGCGAACACCGGGGAGCTGTTTTTT. This encodes CASSLRKTANTGELFF.

In DNA form, the CDR3 reads TGTGCCAGCAGCTTAGGCGCAACTGAAGCTTTCTTT. This translates into CASSLGATEAFF. The rearrangement links TRBV7-9 to TRBJ1-1; D is unresolved. CDR3 size: 12 residues. V was shortened by 1 base and J by 5 bases, with 5 bases between the two germline ends. Germline V gene sequence: CDR1 SEHNR, CDR2 FQNEAQ (reference sequence).

The sample holds one count of this clone. The J gene is TRBJ2-3, the V gene TRBV7-9, with D tentatively TRBD2 (5 bases). The CDR3 is 11 residues long. V was shortened by 5 bases and J by 6 bases, with 6 bases between the two germline ends. CDR1 is SEHNR and CDR2 is FQNEAQ in the germline V gene (reference sequence). The CDR3 bases are TGTGCCAGCAGCCGGAGGGATACGCAGTATTTT. Translated: CASSRRDTQYF.

The chain couples TRBV10-2 to TRBJ1-5; D is unresolved. V shed 2 bases and J shed 11 bases, with 16 bases lying between them. Germline V gene lookup returns CDR1 WSHSY and CDR2 SAAADI. The length of the CDR3 is 14 residues. The chain's CDR3 is CASSEIGSARAQHF. CDR3 sequence (DNA): TGCGCCAGCAGTGAGATTGGGTCCGCCCGGGCCCAGCATTTT.

In DNA form, the CDR3 reads TGTGCCAGCAGCCCGTCCCTAGCGGGAGGGCCCCATGAGCAGTTCTTC. Its protein is CASSPSLAGGPHEQFF. The rearrangement joins TRBV7-9 to TRBJ2-1; TRBD2 matches at 12 bases. Germline V gene lookup returns CDR1 SEHNR and CDR2 FQNEAQ (reference sequence). The V gene end was trimmed by 5 bases and the J gene end by 8 bases; junction bases not matched to a gene: 10. The CDR3 length is 16 residues.

The V and J genes are TRBV28 and TRBJ2-5; 8 bases map to TRBD2. The CDR3 totals 16 residues. The germline V gene encodes CDR1 MDHEN and CDR2 SYDVKM. The V gene end was trimmed by 2 bases and the J gene end by 2 bases; junction bases not matched to a gene: 7. The CDR3 is CASSLPGTRSQETQYF. CDR3 nucleotide sequence: TGTGCCAGCAGTTTACCCGGGACTAGGTCTCAAGAGACCCAGTACTTC.

V gene TRBV5-1 combines with J gene TRBJ1-2; D ambiguous. Germline V lookup: CDR1 SGHRS, CDR2 YFSETQ. The V and J ends lost 0 bases and 8 bases respectively, with 8 bases between them. This CDR3 is built from 12 residues. CDR3 region: CASSLGAGGYTF. As DNA, the CDR3 is TGCGCCAGCAGCTTGGGGGCGGGAGGCTACACCTTC.

The chain combines TRBV18 with TRBJ2-5; 8 positions agree with TRBD1. The CDR3 is 14 residues long. V was clipped by 6 bases and J by 2 bases; unmatched bases: 5. Germline CDR1 reads KGHSH; CDR2 reads LQKENI. CDR3 amino acids: CASSQGAVQETQYF. The CDR3 region has the DNA TGTGCCAGCTCTCAGGGGGCCGTTCAAGAGACCCAGTACTTC.

The chain has TRBV13 and TRBJ2-3; 13 bases agree with TRBD2. Losses at the gene ends were 5 bases for V and 4 bases for J; bases not matched to a gene: 9. The CDR3 extends over 17 amino acids. Germline V CDR1 and CDR2: PRHDT, FYEKMQ (reference sequence). CDR3 in DNA: TGTGCCAGCAGCCCTCGACTAGCGGGAGGTTCAGCAGATACGCAGTATTTT. Residues: CASSPRLAGGSADTQYF.

V is TRBV5-1 and J is TRBJ2-2; TRBD2 aligns across 12 bases. The CDR3 extends over 19 amino acids. V shed 2 bases, J shed 0 bases, and the junction held 8 bases outside the gene matches. CDR1 SGHRS and CDR2 YFSETQ come from the germline V gene. The CDR3 DNA sequence: TGCGCCAGCAGCTTTCGGCACCTAGCGGGAGGGCCGAACACCGGGGAGCTGTTTTTT. Protein product: CASSFRHLAGGPNTGELFF.

This clone was counted once. The chain employs TRBV30 and TRBJ2-7, with 9 bases aligning to TRBD1. This CDR3 spans 15 amino acids. The V segment lost 2 bases and the J segment 1 base; nucleotides outside the gene matches: 6. From germline, CDR1 is GTSNPN and CDR2 SVGIG (reference sequence). The CDR3 DNA sequence: TGTGCCTGGAGTTCGTACGGGACAGGGTCCTACGAGCAGTACTTC. This translates into CAWSSYGTGSYEQYF.

This clone was found a few times. The chain employs TRBV2 and TRBJ1-2, with D possibly matching TRBD1 (6 bases). Germline CDR1 and CDR2: SNHLY and FYNNEI. This CDR3 is 14 amino acids long. The V gene lost 4 bases and the J gene lost 5 bases, with 14 bases spanning the gap. The CDR3 protein is CASSGGGAEYGYTF. Written as DNA, the CDR3 is TGTGCCAGCAGTGGTGGGGGGGCAGAGTATGGCTACACCTTC.

The chain couples TRBV4-1 to TRBJ2-7; D gene unclear. The V end was cut by 1 base, the J end by 0 bases, with 4 bases between. This CDR3 comprises 13 residues. Germline CDR1 is MGHRA and CDR2 is YSYEKL. DNA for the CDR3: TGCGCCAGCAGCCAAGGGGCCTCCTACGAGCAGTACTTC. Translation gives CASSQGASYEQYF.

The J gene is TRBJ1-1, the V gene TRBV5-4; 12 nucleotides match TRBD1. The CDR3 runs 16 residues. Trimming removed 6 bases from V and 4 bases from J; junction bases left unmatched: 10. The germline V gene has CDR1 SGHNT and CDR2 YYREEE (reference sequence). The CDR3 sequence: CASIHGTGGAGTEAFF. CDR3 sequence (DNA): TGTGCCAGCATCCACGGGACAGGGGGCGCCGGCACTGAAGCTTTCTTT.

The chain couples TRBV6-1 to TRBJ2-7, with 7 bases fitting TRBD2. Germline assignment: CDR1 MNHNS and CDR2 SASEGT. V lost 0 bases and J lost 2; bases outside the gene matches: 4. The CDR3 has 15 amino acids. Here the CDR3 reads CASSEALRGTYEQYF. In nucleotides, the CDR3 is TGTGCCAGCAGTGAAGCTTTGCGGGGGACCTACGAGCAGTACTTC.

The chain joins TRBV19 to TRBJ2-7; 8 nucleotides line up with TRBD1. Germline trimming cut 5 bases from V and 6 bases from J; bases unmatched to any gene: 12. Looked up from germline, CDR1 is LNHDA and CDR2 is SQIVND (reference sequence). This CDR3 has 15 amino acids. In nucleotides, the CDR3 is TGTGCCAGTAGTTTCAGACAGGGGAGTACGGGCGAGCAGTACTTC. Translated, it gives CASSFRQGSTGEQYF.

V and J are TRBV5-5 and TRBJ1-2; D possibly corresponds to TRBD1 (5 bases). The CDR3 sequence is 14 residues long. V lost 0 bases to trimming and J lost 6 bases, with 12 bases between them. The germline gives CDR1 SGHKS, CDR2 YYEKEE (reference sequence). This chain's CDR3 is CASSLEGVWNGYTF. CDR3 DNA: TGTGCCAGCAGCTTGGAAGGGGTTTGGAATGGCTACACCTTC.

The chain combines TRBV21-1 with TRBJ1-1; the table's D gene call, TRBD1, was not cross checked with the DNA. TRBV21-1 corresponds to a pseudogene. The CDR3 is made up of 14 amino acids. In nucleotides, the CDR3 is TGTGCCAGCAGCAACCAGGGCTTGAACACTGAAGCTTTCTTT. It yields the protein CASSNQGLNTEAFF.

The chain links TRBV4-3 to TRBJ2-3; 9 nucleotides align to TRBD1. This CDR3 spans 17 amino acids. The germline gives CDR1 LGHNA, CDR2 YSLEER. V shed 1 base, J shed 6 bases, and the junction held 11 bases outside the gene matches. For the CDR3, the DNA is TGCGCCAGCAGCCAAGGCCCGGGACAGGGACAGGGTGATACGCAGTATTTT. Its protein is CASSQGPGQGQGDTQYF.